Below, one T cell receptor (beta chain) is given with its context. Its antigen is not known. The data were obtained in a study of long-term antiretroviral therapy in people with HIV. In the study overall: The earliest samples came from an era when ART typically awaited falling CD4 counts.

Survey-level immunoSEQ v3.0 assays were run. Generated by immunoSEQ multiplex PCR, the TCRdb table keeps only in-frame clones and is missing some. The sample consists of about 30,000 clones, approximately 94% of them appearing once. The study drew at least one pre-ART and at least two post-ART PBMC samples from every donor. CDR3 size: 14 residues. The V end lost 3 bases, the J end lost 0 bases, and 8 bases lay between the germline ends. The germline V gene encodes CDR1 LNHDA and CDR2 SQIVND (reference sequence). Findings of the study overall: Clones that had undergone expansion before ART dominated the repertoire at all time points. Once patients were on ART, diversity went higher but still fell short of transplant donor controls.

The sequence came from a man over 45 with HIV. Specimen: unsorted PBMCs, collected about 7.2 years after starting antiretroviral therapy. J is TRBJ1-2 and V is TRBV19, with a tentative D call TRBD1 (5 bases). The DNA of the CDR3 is TGTGCCAGTAGTATTGGACATTCTAACTATGGCTACACCTTC. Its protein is CASSIGHSNYGYTF.